This T cell receptor (beta chain) came from a study of T-cell memory formation after mild COVID-19. TCRdb analysed the 5' RACE reads with MiXCR anew, one entry per CDR3 protein. The sample has about 340,000 distinct CDR3 sequences, about 15% seen once. General study findings and limits: Clones that contracted from day 15 to 85 were balanced CD4/CD8, while later expanders leaned CD4+. A subset of responding clones appeared in pre-infection memory, suggesting cross-reactive memory joined. CD4+ contracting clones were mainly CM and EM; CD8+ ones, EMRA.

Germline lookup yields CDR1 SGHRS and CDR2 YFSETQ. The CDR3 extends over 14 amino acids. Trimming took 2 bases from V and 0 from J, leaving 8 bases between them. This clonotype was picked up a small number of times. Its antigen is not known. The sample was PBMCs or a T cell subset sorted from them (not recorded which). This clonotype was obtained from a man between 18 and 35 years old who had mild COVID-19 (a few samples of this study predate the infection). Cell type and time point are not known. This chain links TRBV5-1 with TRBJ1-1, with D perhaps matching TRBD1 (6 bases). The CDR3: CASSFTGLNTEAFF. The CDR3 coding sequence is TGCGCCAGCAGCTTCACAGGGTTGAACACTGAAGCTTTCTTT.